The source of this T cell receptor beta chain is a study of control samples from healthy donors and cancer patients. Germline-derived CDR1 and CDR2 are SGHRS and YFSETQ. With 0 bases removed from V and 6 bases from J, the gap between germline ends came to 9 bases. CDR3 length: 13 residues. Method: immunoSEQ multiplex PCR; TCRdb's copy keeps in-frame clones and lacks some. In the table there are nearly 40,000 clones, 80% to 95% of which are singletons. The rearrangement links TRBV5-1 to TRBJ1-1; D remains unclear. The specimen was blood. This TCR was sampled from a woman in her 50s in good health. CDR3 coding DNA: TGCGCCAGCAGCTTGGACGGGAGGGCTGAAGCTTTCTTT. Its translation: CASSLDGRAEAFF. The variable domain in full, completed from reference TRBV5-1 and TRBJ1-1, reads KAGVTQTPRYLIKTRGQQVTLSCSPISGHRSVSWYQQTPGQGLQFLFEYFSETQRNKGNFPGRFSGRQFSNSRSEMNVSTLELGDSALYLCASSLDGRAEAFFGQGTRLTVV.